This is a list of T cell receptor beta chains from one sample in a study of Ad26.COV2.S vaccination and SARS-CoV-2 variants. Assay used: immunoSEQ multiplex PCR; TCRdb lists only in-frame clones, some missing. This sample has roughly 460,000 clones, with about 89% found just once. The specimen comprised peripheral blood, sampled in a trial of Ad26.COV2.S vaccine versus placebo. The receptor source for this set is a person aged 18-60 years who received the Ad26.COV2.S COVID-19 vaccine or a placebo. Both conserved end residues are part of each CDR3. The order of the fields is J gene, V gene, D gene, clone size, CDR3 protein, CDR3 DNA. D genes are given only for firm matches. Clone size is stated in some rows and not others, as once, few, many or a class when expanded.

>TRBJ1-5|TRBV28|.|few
CASSSPRDRYYQPQHF
TGTGCCAGCAGTTCCCCCCGCGACAGGTACTATCAGCCCCAGCATTTT
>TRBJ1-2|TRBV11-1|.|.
CASSQQGLYGYTF
TGTGCCAGCAGCCAACAGGGATTGTATGGCTACACCTTC
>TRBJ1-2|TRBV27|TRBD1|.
CASSEQGNGYTF
TGTGCCAGCAGCGAACAGGGGAATGGCTACACCTTC
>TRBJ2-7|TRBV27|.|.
CASSLVAGDRVGEQYF
TGTGCCAGCAGTTTAGTAGCGGGGGACAGGGTGGGAGAGCAGTACTTC
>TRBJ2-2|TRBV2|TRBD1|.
CASRSGTAGELFF
TGTGCCAGCAGGTCCGGGACAGCCGGGGAGCTGTTTTTT
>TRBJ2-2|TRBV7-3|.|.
CASSLDSLNTGELFF
TGTGCCAGCAGCCTGGACAGTCTTAACACCGGGGAGCTGTTTTTT
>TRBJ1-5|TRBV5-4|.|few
CASSLDSSQPQHF
TGTGCCAGCAGCTTGGATTCGTCCCAGCCCCAGCATTTT
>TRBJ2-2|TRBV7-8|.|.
CASSAQTDLNTGELFF
TGTGCCAGCAGCGCCCAGACCGATCTGAACACCGGGGAGCTGTTTTTT
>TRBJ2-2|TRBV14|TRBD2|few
CASSHFSSGTGELFF
TGTGCCAGCAGCCATTTTTCTAGCGGGACCGGGGAGCTGTTTTTT
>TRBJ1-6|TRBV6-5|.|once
CASSYSSGNSPLHF
TGTGCCAGCAGTTACTCTTCGGGGAATTCACCCCTCCACTTT
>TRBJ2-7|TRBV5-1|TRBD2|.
CASSHRLAGNEQYF
TGCGCCAGCAGCCACCGACTAGCGGGGAACGAGCAGTACTTC
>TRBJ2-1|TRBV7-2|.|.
CAIQRGAYNEQFF
TGTGCCATCCAGAGGGGGGCCTACAATGAGCAGTTCTTC
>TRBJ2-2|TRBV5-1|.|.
CASSRQASYTGELFF
TGCGCCAGCAGCCGACAGGCCTCATACACCGGGGAGCTGTTTTTT
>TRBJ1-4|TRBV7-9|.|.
CASSSPSGATNEKLFF
TGTGCCAGCAGCTCGCCCTCGGGGGCGACTAATGAAAAACTGTTTTTT
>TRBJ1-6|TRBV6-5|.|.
CASSYAEYNSPLHF
TGTGCCAGCAGTTATGCAGAGTATAATTCACCCCTCCACTTT
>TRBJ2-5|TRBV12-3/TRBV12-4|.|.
CASSFGWHSQYF
TGTGCCAGCAGTTTCGGTTGGCATTCCCAGTACTTC
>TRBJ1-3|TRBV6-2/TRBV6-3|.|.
CASSYPGPAGF
TGTGCCAGCAGTTACCCTGGACCGGCCGGGTTT
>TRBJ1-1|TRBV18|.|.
CASSLNRDTEAFF
TGTGCCAGCTCACTAAACCGGGACACTGAAGCTTTCTTT
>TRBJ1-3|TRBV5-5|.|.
CASSLRTAGNTIYF
TGTGCCAGCAGCTTGCGGACGGCTGGAAACACCATATATTTT
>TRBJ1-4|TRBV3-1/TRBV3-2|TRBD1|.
CASSQGTGARGEKLFF
TGTGCCAGCAGCCAGGGGACAGGGGCAAGGGGTGAAAAACTGTTTTTT
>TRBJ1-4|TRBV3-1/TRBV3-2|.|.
CASSQLPSGSEKLFF
TGTGCCAGCAGCCAACTTCCTAGCGGATCGGAAAAACTGTTTTTT
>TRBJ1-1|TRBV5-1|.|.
CASSLGSPGRTEAFF
TGCGCCAGCAGCTTGGGCTCGCCAGGGAGGACTGAAGCTTTCTTT
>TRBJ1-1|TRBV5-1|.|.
CASSLVIGSRNTEAFF
TGCGCCAGCAGCTTGGTCATAGGCAGCCGTAACACTGAAGCTTTCTTT
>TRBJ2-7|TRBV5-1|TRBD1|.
CASSQGQGIYEQYF
TGCGCCAGCAGCCAGGGACAGGGAATTTACGAGCAGTACTTC
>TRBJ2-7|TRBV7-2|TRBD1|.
CASSSRTGPSYEQYF
TGTGCCAGCAGCTCTCGGACAGGGCCATCATACGAGCAGTACTTC
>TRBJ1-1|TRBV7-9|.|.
CASSAKGLRNTEAFF
TGTGCCAGCAGCGCCAAGGGCCTCCGGAACACTGAAGCTTTCTTT
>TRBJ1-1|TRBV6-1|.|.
CASSERGQRNTEAFF
TGTGCCAGCAGTGAAAGAGGACAGAGGAACACTGAAGCTTTCTTT
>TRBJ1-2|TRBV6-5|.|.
CASSTTAGGYTF
TGTGCCAGCAGTACTACAGCGGGCGGCTACACCTTC
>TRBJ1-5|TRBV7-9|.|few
CASSLGGGSNQPQHF
TGTGCCAGCAGCCTGGGCGGGGGAAGCAATCAGCCCCAGCATTTT
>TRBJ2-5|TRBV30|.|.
CAWRAAGGEETQYF
TGTGCCTGGAGAGCCGCAGGGGGGGAAGAGACCCAGTACTTC
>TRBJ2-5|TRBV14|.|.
CASSQVAGWETQYF
TGTGCCAGCAGCCAAGTGGCGGGTTGGGAGACCCAGTACTTC
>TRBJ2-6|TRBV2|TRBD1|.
CASRGRIVDRELDAGANVLTF
TGTGCCAGCAGAGGGCGCATTGTGGACAGGGAGTTAGACGCTGGGGCCAACGTCCTGACTTTC
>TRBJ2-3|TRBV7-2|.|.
CASSLVGVSTDTQYF
TGTGCCAGCAGTCTAGTCGGGGTCAGCACAGATACGCAGTATTTT
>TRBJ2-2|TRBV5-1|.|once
CASSRQDGELFF
TGCGCCAGCAGCCGGCAGGACGGGGAGCTGTTTTTT
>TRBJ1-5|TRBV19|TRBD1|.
CASSRSRDRVLQPQHF
TGTGCCAGTAGTAGATCCCGGGACAGGGTGTTGCAGCCCCAGCATTTT
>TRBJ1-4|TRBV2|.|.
CASSTGHQNEKLFF
TGTGCCAGCAGTACGGGACATCAGAATGAAAAACTGTTTTTT
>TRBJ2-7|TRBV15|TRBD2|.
CATSSPGLAGVDEQYF
TGTGCCACCAGCAGTCCGGGACTAGCGGGAGTAGACGAGCAGTACTTC
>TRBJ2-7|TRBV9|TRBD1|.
CASSKRGQGAYEQYF
TGTGCCAGCAGCAAGCGGGGACAGGGAGCCTACGAGCAGTACTTC
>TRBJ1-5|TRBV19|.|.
CASSISHLSQSNQPQHF
TGTGCCAGTAGTATTTCCCACCTATCCCAGAGCAATCAGCCCCAGCATTTT
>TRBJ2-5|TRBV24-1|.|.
CATSETVLATQYF
TGTGCCACCAGTGAAACGGTGTTGGCGACCCAGTACTTC
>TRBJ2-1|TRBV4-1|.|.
CASSQATAIEQFF
TGCGCCAGCAGCCAAGCGACAGCTATTGAGCAGTTCTTC
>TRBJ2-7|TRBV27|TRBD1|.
CASSLGTAYEQYF
TGTGCCAGCTCCCTTGGGACAGCCTACGAGCAGTACTTC
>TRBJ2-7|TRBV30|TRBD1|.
CAWRIQGDEQYF
TGTGCCTGGCGTATCCAGGGGGACGAGCAGTACTTC
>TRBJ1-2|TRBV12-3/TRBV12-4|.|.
CASRQRGYGYTF
TGTGCCAGCAGGCAGAGGGGGTATGGCTACACCTTC
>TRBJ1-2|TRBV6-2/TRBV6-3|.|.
CASSFGRGNYGYTF
TGTGCCAGCAGTTTTGGGCGGGGGAACTATGGCTACACCTTC
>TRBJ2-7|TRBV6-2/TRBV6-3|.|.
CASSYTGTYEQYF
TGTGCCAGCAGTTACACCGGGACCTACGAGCAGTACTTC
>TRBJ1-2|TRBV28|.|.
CASSGSWGSYGYTF
TGTGCCAGCAGTGGTTCTTGGGGTTCGTATGGCTACACCTTC
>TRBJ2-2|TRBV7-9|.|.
CASSLGDRINTGELFF
TGTGCCAGCAGCTTAGGAGACAGGATTAACACCGGGGAGCTGTTTTTT
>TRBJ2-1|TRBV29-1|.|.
CSVVKGRDGNEQFF
TGCAGCGTTGTAAAGGGTCGAGATGGCAATGAGCAGTTCTTC
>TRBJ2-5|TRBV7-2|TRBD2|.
CASSKPQGLAGGWETQYF
TGTGCCAGCAGCAAACCTCAAGGACTAGCGGGGGGTTGGGAGACCCAGTACTTC
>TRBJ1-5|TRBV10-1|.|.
CASSESGTHCQPQHF
TGCGCCAGCAGTGAGTCCGGGACCCATTGTCAGCCCCAGCATTTT
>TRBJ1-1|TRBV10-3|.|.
CAICGVNTEAFF
TGTGCCATCTGCGGGGTGAACACTGAAGCTTTCTTT
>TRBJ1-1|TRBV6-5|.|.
CASSYRLAGKNTEAFF
TGTGCCAGCAGTTACCGATTGGCAGGGAAGAACACTGAAGCTTTCTTT
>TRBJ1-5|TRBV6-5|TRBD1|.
CASSSGTGGRQPQHF
TGTGCCAGCAGTTCCGGGACAGGGGGCCGTCAGCCCCAGCATTTT